These 9 T cell receptor beta chains were sequenced from one sample in a study of graft-versus-host responses after intestinal transplantation. No antigens are known for them. The protocol was immunoSEQ multiplex PCR, while the TCRdb copy is restricted to in-frame clones and leaves out a portion. In the table there are some 110,000 clones, around 90% of which are singletons. The sample here was unstimulated CD4+ T cells sorted from spleen or lymph node cells, taken before transplant. Receptor source: a human donor who was the organ donor for an intestinal transplant.

The chain carries TRBV5-4 and TRBJ2-5, with 10 bases matching TRBD2. V lost 1 base to trimming and J lost 6 bases; unmatched junction nucleotides: 3. The CDR3 length is 14 residues. CDR1 SGHNT and CDR2 YYREEE come from the germline V gene (reference sequence). The CDR3 bases are TGTGCCAGCAGCTTGCAGCGGGAGGGCAAGACCCAGTACTTC. Translation gives CASSLQREGKTQYF.

J is TRBJ2-5 and V is TRBV7-3; 15 bases are a match to TRBD2. The CDR3 has 16 residues. With 6 bases clipped from V and 5 bases from J, the junction kept 7 bases outside the gene matches. CDR1 is SGHTA, CDR2 FQGTGA, per germline. The CDR3 DNA is TGTGCCAGCAGTCGGACTAGCGGGAGGGACGGGGAGACCCAGTACTTC. Protein: CASSRTSGRDGETQYF. Variable domain in full (rest from reference TRBV7-3 and TRBJ2-5): GAGVSQTPSNKVTEKGKYVELRCDPISGHTALYWYRQSLGQGPEFLIYFQGTGAADDSGLPNDRFFAVRPEGSVSTLKIQRTERGDSAVYLCASSRTSGRDGETQYFGPGTRLLVL.

The gene calls are TRBV21-1 and TRBJ2-3; TRBD2, the table's D call, lacks a check against the DNA. TRBV21-1 is tagged as a pseudogene. This CDR3 contains 18 residues. In nucleotides, the CDR3 is TGTGCCAGCAGCAAAGCTCCCCGGAGGGCCCATAGCACAGATACGCAGTATTTT. It is translated as CASSKAPRRAHSTDTQYF.

The V call is TRBV2, the J call TRBJ1-2; D is undetermined. The CDR3 has 11 residues. V was shortened by 10 bases and J by 4 bases, with 10 bases between the two germline ends. The germline V gene encodes CDR1 SNHLY and CDR2 FYNNEI. CDR3 sequence reads: CATPGRYGYTF. CDR3 in DNA: TGTGCCACCCCGGGTCGCTATGGCTACACCTTC. The whole variable domain, remainder taken from reference TRBV2 and TRBJ1-2, is EPEVTQTPSHQVTQMGQEVILRCVPISNHLYFYWYRQILGQKVEFLVSFYNNEISEKSEIFDDQFSVERPDGSNFTLKIRSTKLEDSAMYFCATPGRYGYTFGSGTRLTVV.

This clone was recorded only once. The chain joins TRBV28 to TRBJ2-5, with D perhaps matching TRBD1 or TRBD2 (5 bases each). Germline assignment: CDR1 MDHEN and CDR2 SYDVKM. CDR3 length: 15 amino acids. V was cut by 5 bases and J by 4 bases, with 17 bases left in between. CDR3 DNA: TGTGCCAGCAGTCGAACGGGACCCGGAGGAGAGACCCAGTACTTC. Its protein is CASSRTGPGGETQYF.

The chain combines TRBV28 with TRBJ1-5, with 9 bases that match TRBD1. This CDR3 spans 14 amino acids. V shed 6 bases and J 4 bases; nucleotides not matched to a gene: 4. CDR1 is MDHEN and CDR2 is SYDVKM in the germline V gene. As DNA, the CDR3 is TGTGCCAGCAGCCTGGACAGGGGAAATCAGCCCCAGCATTTT. Protein sequence: CASSLDRGNQPQHF.

This chain joins TRBV5-1 and TRBJ1-1; 7 bases are shared with TRBD1. V gave up 4 bases and J gave up 2 bases; unmatched junction bases: 8. The CDR3 covers 15 residues. Germline values: CDR1 SGHRS, CDR2 YFSETQ. In DNA form, the CDR3 reads TGCGCCAGCAGCCCCACACAGGGGACTAACACTGAAGCTTTCTTT. It yields the protein CASSPTQGTNTEAFF.

The genes are TRBV6-1 and TRBJ1-1; 7 nucleotides agree with TRBD1. Germline CDR1 and CDR2: MNHNS and SASEGT. The junction had 3 bases not matched to a gene; V was cut back by 5 bases and J by 0 bases. The CDR3 consists of 14 residues. The CDR3 loop is CASSQGGVNTEAFF. CDR3 nucleotides: TGTGCCAGCAGTCAGGGGGGAGTGAACACTGAAGCTTTCTTT.

This sequence joins TRBV5-6 and TRBJ2-5, with D perhaps being TRBD1 or TRBD2 (5 bases each). CDR3 length equals 14 residues. Per germline, CDR1 SGHDT and CDR2 YYEEEE. The V gene lost 3 bases and the J gene lost 2 bases, with 11 bases spanning the gap. CDR3 in DNA: TGTGCCAGCAGCTCCCGGGACCAGCAAGAGACCCAGTACTTC. This encodes CASSSRDQQETQYF.